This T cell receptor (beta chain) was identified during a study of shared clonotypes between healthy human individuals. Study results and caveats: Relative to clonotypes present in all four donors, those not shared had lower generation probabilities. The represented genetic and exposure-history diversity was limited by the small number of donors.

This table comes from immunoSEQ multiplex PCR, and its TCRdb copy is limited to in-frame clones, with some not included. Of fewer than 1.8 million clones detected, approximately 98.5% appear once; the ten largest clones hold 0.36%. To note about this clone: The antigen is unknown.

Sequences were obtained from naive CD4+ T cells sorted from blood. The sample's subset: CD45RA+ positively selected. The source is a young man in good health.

CDR3 bases: TGTGCCAGCAGTACCCCGACTACCAATGAGCAGTTCTTC. Amino acids: CASSTPTTNEQFF. The rearrangement links TRBV6-6 to TRBJ2-1; tentatively, D is TRBD2 (5 bases). The CDR3 is made up of 13 amino acids. From germline, CDR1 is MNHNY and CDR2 SVGAGI (reference sequence). The V gene lost 5 bases and the J gene lost 6 bases, with 11 bases spanning the gap.